This T cell receptor beta chain was identified in a study of monozygotic twins with inflammatory bowel disease. Whole-study findings and limits: Among IBD patients, fewer clonotypes were shared with others than among healthy twins, especially with disease activity.

This CDR3 has 17 amino acids. A note on this clonotype: The antigen remains unidentified.

Unfractionated whole blood yielded total RNA, and T cells were not sorted. With about 17 and 10 cycles respectively, two nested PCRs were carried out on TCRalpha and TCRbeta cDNA. TCRdb reanalyzed the 5' RACE reads and collapses them to one entry per CDR3 protein, without DNA. This table lists some 400,000 distinct CDR3 sequences. Input material: blood. This rearrangement joins TRBV12-3 or TRBV12-4 to TRBJ2-3; TCRdb lists TRBD1, though no DNA is available to test this call. The TCR was taken from a human donor with ulcerative colitis or Crohn's disease, or a healthy co-twin of an affected twin (not recorded which). The CDR3 protein is CASSQPGLEGAADTQYF.